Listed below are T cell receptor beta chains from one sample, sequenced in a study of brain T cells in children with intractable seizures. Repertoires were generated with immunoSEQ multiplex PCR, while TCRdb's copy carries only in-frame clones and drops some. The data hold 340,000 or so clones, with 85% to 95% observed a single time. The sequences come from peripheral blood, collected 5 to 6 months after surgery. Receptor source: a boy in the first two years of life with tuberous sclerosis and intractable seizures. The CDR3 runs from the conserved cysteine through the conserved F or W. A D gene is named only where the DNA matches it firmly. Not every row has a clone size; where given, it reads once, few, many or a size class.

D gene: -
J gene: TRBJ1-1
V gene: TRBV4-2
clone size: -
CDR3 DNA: TGTGCCAGCAGCCAAGTTTGGTCGGACACTGAAGCTTTCTTT
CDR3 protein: CASSQVWSDTEAFF

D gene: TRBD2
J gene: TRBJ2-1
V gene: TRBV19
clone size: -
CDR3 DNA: TGTGCCAGTAGTATGAGGCGGTTGGAACTAGCGGGTTCCAATGAGCAGTTCTTC
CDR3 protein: CASSMRRLELAGSNEQFF

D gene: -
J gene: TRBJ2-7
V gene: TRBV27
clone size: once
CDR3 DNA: TGTGCCAGCAGCCGCAACCGGGGGGTGACAGGGTACTACGAGCAGTACTTC
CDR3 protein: CASSRNRGVTGYYEQYF

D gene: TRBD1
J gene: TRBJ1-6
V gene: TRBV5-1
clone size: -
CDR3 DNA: TGCGCCAGCAGCCGGGACAGGGTTGGGTCACCCCTCCACTTT
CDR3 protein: CASSRDRVGSPLHF

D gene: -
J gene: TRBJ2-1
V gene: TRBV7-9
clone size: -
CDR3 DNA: TGTGCCAGCAGCTTAAGGTTGGGACTTGAGCAGTTCTTC
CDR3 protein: CASSLRLGLEQFF

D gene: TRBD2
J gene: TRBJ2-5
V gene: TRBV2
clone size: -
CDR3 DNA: TGTGCCAGCAGTGTCGTAGCGGGGGGGCAAGAGACCCAGTACTTC
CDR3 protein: CASSVVAGGQETQYF

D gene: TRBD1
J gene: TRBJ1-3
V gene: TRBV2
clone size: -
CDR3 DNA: TGTGCCAGCAGCGTTACAGGGGCCTCTGGAAACACCATATATTTT
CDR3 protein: CASSVTGASGNTIYF

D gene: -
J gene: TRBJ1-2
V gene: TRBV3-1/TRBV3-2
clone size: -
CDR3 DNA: TGTGCCAGCAGCCAAGCAGGGGCCAGCTATGGCTACACCTTC
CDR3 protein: CASSQAGASYGYTF

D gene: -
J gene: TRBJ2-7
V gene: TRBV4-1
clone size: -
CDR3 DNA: TGCGCCAGCAGCCAGGGGTGGGGGAGGACTTACGAGCAGTACTTC
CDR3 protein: CASSQGWGRTYEQYF

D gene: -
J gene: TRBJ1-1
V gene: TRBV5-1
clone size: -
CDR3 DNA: TGCGCCAGCAGAGAATCAGGGGCGAGCACTGAAGCTTTCTTT
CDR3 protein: CASRESGASTEAFF

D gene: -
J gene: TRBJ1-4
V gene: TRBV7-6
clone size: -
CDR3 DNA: TGTGCCAGCAGCCCTATCGTAGGGGCTGGTGAAAAACTGTTTTTT
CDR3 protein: CASSPIVGAGEKLFF

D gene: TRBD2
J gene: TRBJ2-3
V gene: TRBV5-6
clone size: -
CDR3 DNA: TGTGCCAGCAGTATCGGGACTAGCGGGGCAACCCAGGCAGATACGCAGTATTTT
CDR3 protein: CASSIGTSGATQADTQYF

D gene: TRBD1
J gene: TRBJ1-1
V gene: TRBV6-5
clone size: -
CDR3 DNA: TGTGCCAGCAGTAGGGACAGGTGGGCTACTGAAGCTTTCTTT
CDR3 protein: CASSRDRWATEAFF

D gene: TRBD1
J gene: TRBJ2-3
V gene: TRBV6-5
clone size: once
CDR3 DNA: TGTGCCACAGGGGGAAGGGGCACAGATACGCAGTATTTT
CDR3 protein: CATGGRGTDTQYF

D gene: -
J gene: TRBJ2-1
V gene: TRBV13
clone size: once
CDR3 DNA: TGTGCCAGCAGCACCCGGACTACTTACAATGAGCAGTTCTTC
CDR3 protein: CASSTRTTYNEQFF

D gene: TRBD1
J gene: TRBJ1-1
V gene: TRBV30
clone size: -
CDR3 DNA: TGTGCCTGGAGACCGTTGGGACAGGGGGCATCAGGGGACACTGAAGCTTTCTTT
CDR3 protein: CAWRPLGQGASGDTEAFF

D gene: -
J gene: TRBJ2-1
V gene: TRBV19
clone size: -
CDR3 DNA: TGTGCCAGTAGTCCCTTCTCCTACAATGAGCAGTTCTTC
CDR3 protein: CASSPFSYNEQFF

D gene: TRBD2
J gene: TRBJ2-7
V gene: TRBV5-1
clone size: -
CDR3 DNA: TGCGCCAGCAGCTTAGCGGGAGCCGGGTACGAGCAGTACTTC
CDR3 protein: CASSLAGAGYEQYF

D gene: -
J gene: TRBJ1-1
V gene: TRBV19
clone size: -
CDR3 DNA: TGTGCCAGTAGTAACGCGAACACTGAAGCTTTCTTT
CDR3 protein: CASSNANTEAFF

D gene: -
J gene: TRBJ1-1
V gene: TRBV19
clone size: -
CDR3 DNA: TGTGCCAGTAGTAGACAGGTCCCGAACACTGAAGCTTTCTTT
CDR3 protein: CASSRQVPNTEAFF

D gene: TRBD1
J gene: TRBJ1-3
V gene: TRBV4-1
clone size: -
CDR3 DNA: TGCGCCAGCAGCCAAGTTCTTATTACAGGGGGGGGAAACACCATATATTTT
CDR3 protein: CASSQVLITGGGNTIYF

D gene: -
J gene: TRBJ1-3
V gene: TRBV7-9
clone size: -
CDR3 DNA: TGTGCCAGCAGCCCCGGGCTGGGAAACACCATATATTTT
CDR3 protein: CASSPGLGNTIYF

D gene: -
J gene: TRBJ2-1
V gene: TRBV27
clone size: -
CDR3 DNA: TGTGCCAGCAGTTTACAAGCGACCTACAATGAGCAGTTCTTC
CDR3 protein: CASSLQATYNEQFF

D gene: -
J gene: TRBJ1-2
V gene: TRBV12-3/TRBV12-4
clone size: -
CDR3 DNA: TGTGCCAGCAGCGACAGGAACTATGGCTACACCTTC
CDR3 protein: CASSDRNYGYTF

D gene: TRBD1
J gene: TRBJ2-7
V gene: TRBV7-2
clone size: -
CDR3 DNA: TGTGCCAGCGGGGACAGGACTTACGAGCAGTACTTC
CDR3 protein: CASGDRTYEQYF

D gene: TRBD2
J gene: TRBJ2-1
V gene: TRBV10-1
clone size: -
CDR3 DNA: TGCGCCAGCAACCGTCGGAGCGGGAGGAATGAGCAGTTCTTC
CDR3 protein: CASNRRSGRNEQFF

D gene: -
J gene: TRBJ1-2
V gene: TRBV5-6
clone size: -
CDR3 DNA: TGTGCCAGCAGCCAGGTTGACTATGGCTACACCTTC
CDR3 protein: CASSQVDYGYTF

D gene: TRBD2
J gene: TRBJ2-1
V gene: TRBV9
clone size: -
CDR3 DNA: TGTGCCAGCAGCCCACGTGTGAATCTCTACCGACTAGCGGGAGTCCATGAGCAGTTCTTC
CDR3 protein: CASSPRVNLYRLAGVHEQFF

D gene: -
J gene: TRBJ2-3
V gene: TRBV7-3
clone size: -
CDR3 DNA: TGTGCCAGCAGCTTCGGGACGTCCACAGATACGCAGTATTTT
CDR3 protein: CASSFGTSTDTQYF

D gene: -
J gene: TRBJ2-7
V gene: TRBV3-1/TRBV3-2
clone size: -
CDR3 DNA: TGTGCCAGCCGCGGGACACTGGGGGCAAGAAAAGGGCAGTACTTC
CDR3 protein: CASRGTLGARKGQYF